The clone carrying this TCR beta chain was observed a single time. The sample is drawn from a study of control samples from healthy donors and cancer patients. Libraries were prepared by immunoSEQ multiplex PCR; TCRdb keeps only in-frame clonotypes and omits some of them. This table holds about 97,000 clones, roughly 91% found once. CDR3 size: 15 residues. V was pared by 2 bases and J by 3 bases, with 13 bases between. Germline CDR1 and CDR2: SNHLY and FYNNEI. This chain uses TRBV2 with TRBJ1-2, with D possibly being TRBD1 (6 bases). The sequenced sample was blood. The receptor's source is a young man in good health. Here the CDR3 reads CASSEYRQGHYGYTF. In DNA, the CDR3 is TGTGCCAGCAGTGAATATAGGCAGGGGCACTATGGCTACACCTTC.